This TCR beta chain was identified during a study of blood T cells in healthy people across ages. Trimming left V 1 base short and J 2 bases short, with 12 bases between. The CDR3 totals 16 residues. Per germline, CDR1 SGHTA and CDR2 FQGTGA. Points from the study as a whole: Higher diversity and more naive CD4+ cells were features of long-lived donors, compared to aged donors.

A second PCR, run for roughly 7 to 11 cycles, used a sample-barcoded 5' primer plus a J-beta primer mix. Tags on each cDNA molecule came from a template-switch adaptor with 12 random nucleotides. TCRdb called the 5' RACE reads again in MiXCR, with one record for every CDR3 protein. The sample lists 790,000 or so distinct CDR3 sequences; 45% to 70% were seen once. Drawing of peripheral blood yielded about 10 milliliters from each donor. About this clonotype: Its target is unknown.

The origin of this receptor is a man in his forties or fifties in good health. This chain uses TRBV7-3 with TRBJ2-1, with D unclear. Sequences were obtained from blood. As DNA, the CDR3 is TGTGCCAGCAGCTTAAGAAGGGATCACACCTACAATGAGCAGTTCTTC. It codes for CASSLRRDHTYNEQFF. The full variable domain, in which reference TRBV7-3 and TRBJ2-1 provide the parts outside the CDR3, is GAGVSQTPSNKVTEKGKYVELRCDPISGHTALYWYRQSLGQGPEFLIYFQGTGAADDSGLPNDRFFAVRPEGSVSTLKIQRTERGDSAVYLCASSLRRDHTYNEQFFGPGTRLTVL.